Below are 4 T cell receptor beta chains sequenced from a single sample in a study of cytomegalovirus exposure and HLA in healthy donors. Amplification used 60 Vbeta primers and 13 Jbeta primers. The table came from immunoSEQ multiplex PCR; TCRdb's copy has only in-frame clones and leaves some out. This sample carries under 200,000 clones, roughly four fifths of them seen once, and the ten largest clones take 1.3% to 1.5%. The sequencing input was PBMCs. These receptors came from a man aged 60-69 years in good health and CMV-seronegative.

This clone was recorded a few times. The chain uses TRBV6-6 and TRBJ2-7; TRBD1 is a possible D gene (6 bases). CDR1 is MNHNY, CDR2 SVGAGI, per germline (reference sequence). Trimming removed 2 bases at V and 3 bases at J, with 8 bases between. CDR3 length equals 13 residues. CDR3 DNA: TGTGCCAGCAGTTACCAGGACAGCTACGAGCAGTACTTC. Translation gives CASSYQDSYEQYF.

V gene TRBV4-1 combines with J gene TRBJ2-7; tentatively, D is TRBD1 (6 bases). Trimming left V 0 bases short and J 2 bases short, with 14 bases between. The CDR3 consists of 16 residues. Per germline, CDR1 MGHRA and CDR2 YSYEKL. CDR3 residues: CASSQDPGAITYEQYF. The CDR3 DNA reads TGCGCCAGCAGCCAAGATCCAGGGGCCATCACCTACGAGCAGTACTTC.

In this sample, this clone turned up once. The chain combines TRBV4-3 with TRBJ2-7, with 15 positions matching TRBD2. The CDR3 sequence is 18 residues long. CDR1 and CDR2 (germline): LGHNA, YSLEER. Trimming at V came to 4 bases and at J to 6 bases, leaving 13 bases not matched to a gene. DNA for the CDR3: TGCGCCAGCAGCCGAGGACTAGCGGGAGGGCCAATCGGGCCCGAGCAGTACTTC. Encoded protein: CASSRGLAGGPIGPEQYF.

The CDR3 DNA follows: TGCGCCAGCAGCTTCGACGGACTAGCGCCGATAGGGGACAATGAGCAGTTCTTC. It is translated as CASSFDGLAPIGDNEQFF. J is TRBJ2-1 and V is TRBV5-1; 9 bases are shared with TRBD2. Germline CDR1 is SGHRS and CDR2 is YFSETQ. CDR3 length equals 18 residues. With V trimmed by 2 bases and J by 5 bases, 14 bases remained unmatched.